This entry lists 18 T cell receptor beta chains sequenced from one sample in a study of blood T cell repertoires in COVID-19. Measured with immunoSEQ multiplex PCR; TCRdb has only the in-frame clones, and not every one. The table has some 340,000 clones, over 90% seen once. What was sequenced was PBMCs or T cells enriched from blood (not recorded which). The receptors here all came from a woman in her 30s who had been exposed to COVID-19.

J is TRBJ1-2 and V is TRBV10-1; D remains unclear. Trimming cost V 8 bases and J 4 bases, with 14 bases left between them. The CDR3 contains 13 residues. Germline CDR1 reads WNHNN; CDR2 reads SYGVQD (reference sequence). CDR3 sequence: CASPPDKFYGYTF. CDR3 DNA: TGCGCCAGCCCCCCCGACAAATTCTATGGCTACACCTTC.

With respect to this clone: Other nucleotide sequences in the sample specify the same CDR3. The chain carries TRBV7-6 and TRBJ2-1; TRBD2 aligns across 8 bases. With V trimmed by 5 bases and J by 2 bases, 5 bases remained unmatched. This CDR3 contains 15 residues. Germline CDR1 SGHVS, CDR2 FNYEAQ. CDR3 DNA sequence: TGTGCCAGCAGCCCCGGGACTAGGACCTACAATGAGCAGTTCTTC. It yields the protein CASSPGTRTYNEQFF. The entire variable domain, with the rest obtained from reference TRBV7-6 and TRBJ2-1, is as follows: GAGVSQSPRYKVTKRGQDVALRCDPISGHVSLYWYRQALGQGPEFLTYFNYEAQQDKSGLPNDRFSAERPEGSISTLTIQRTEQRDSAMYRCASSPGTRTYNEQFFGPGTRLTVL.

This rearrangement joins TRBV9 to TRBJ1-1, with a weak D call TRBD1 (6 bases). V was shortened by 7 bases and J by 3 bases, with 13 bases between the two germline ends. The CDR3 contains 13 residues. Germline CDR1 and CDR2: SGDLS and YYNGEE. The chain's CDR3 is CASQGQPDTEAFF. The CDR3 DNA sequence: TGTGCCAGCCAGGGGCAGCCTGACACTGAAGCTTTCTTT.

J is TRBJ2-6 and V is TRBV5-6; D unresolved. With 4 bases removed from V and 1 base from J, the gap between germline ends came to 9 bases. Germline CDR1 is SGHDT and CDR2 is YYEEEE. The CDR3 is 15 residues long. The CDR3 nucleotides are TGTGCCAGCAGCCCCGGTTTTTCTGGGGCCAACGTCCTGACTTTC. Its translation: CASSPGFSGANVLTF.

This chain uses TRBV6-5 with TRBJ2-2; D is uncertain. Germline V CDR1 and CDR2: MNHEY, SVGAGI. Trimming cost V 4 bases and J 5 bases, with 8 bases left between them. The CDR3 covers 13 residues. The CDR3 coding sequence is TGTGCCAGCAGTTCCCAGAGGACCGGGGAGCTGTTTTTT. Translated, it gives CASSSQRTGELFF.

The chain is built from TRBV6-7 and TRBJ1-3; D might be TRBD1 (5 bases). TRBV6-7 is an ORF; its function is uncertain. Deletions cut 0 bases from V and 4 bases from J, with 13 bases between. This CDR3 region has 16 residues. The CDR3 DNA is TGTGCCAGCAGTTACTCGACGGCAGGGCTGGGAAACACCATATATTTT. This sequence encodes CASSYSTAGLGNTIYF.

The rearrangement uses TRBV5-1 and TRBJ1-2; a weak D match, TRBD1 (5 bases). The germline CDR1 and CDR2 sequences are SGHRS and YFSETQ. CDR3 length: 14 residues. Trimming removed 0 bases at V and 4 bases at J, with 10 bases between. CDR3 bases: TGCGCCAGCAGCTTGGTCGGGGGAGGCTATGGCTACACCTTC. Translated, it gives CASSLVGGGYGYTF.

Comment on this clone: A read error may explain this, as a much larger clone is one base away. The gene calls are TRBV6-5 and TRBJ2-7; 7 bases line up with TRBD1. From germline, CDR1 is MNHEY and CDR2 SVGAGI. CDR3 length equals 14 residues. Trimming took 6 bases from V and 0 from J; bases not matched to a gene: 5. The CDR3 coding sequence is TGTGCCAGCAGCGTCGGGACAGCCTCCTACGAGCAGTACTTC. Amino acid sequence: CASSVGTASYEQYF.

The chain carries TRBV19 and TRBJ1-5; 9 nucleotides align to TRBD1. CDR3 length: 16 amino acids. J lost 3 bases, V lost 4 bases, and 7 bases had no gene match. CDR1 and CDR2 from the germline V gene are LNHDA and SQIVND (reference sequence). The chain's CDR3 is CASSTRTGAHNQPQHF. CDR3 sequence (DNA): TGTGCCAGTAGTACCCGGACAGGGGCCCACAATCAGCCCCAGCATTTT.

The genes are TRBV4-2 and TRBJ2-7; TRBD1 matches at 10 bases. Germline V lookup: CDR1 LGHNA, CDR2 YNFKEQ. There are 15 residues in the CDR3. The J segment lost 5 bases and the V segment lost 1 base, leaving 5 bases of the junction unmatched. DNA of the CDR3: TGTGCCAGCAGCCAAGGACAGGGGGCGACTGACGAGCAGTACTTC. It translates to CASSQGQGATDEQYF.

The chain recombines TRBV5-6 with TRBJ1-2; TRBD1 might be the D (5 bases). The CDR3 is made up of 14 amino acids. The V and J ends lost 2 bases and 1 base respectively, with 9 bases between them. Germline lookup yields CDR1 SGHDT and CDR2 YYEEEE. CDR3 coding DNA: TGTGCCAGCAGCTTCATAGACAGTAACTATGGCTACACCTTC. It codes for CASSFIDSNYGYTF.

The rearrangement links TRBV4-2 to TRBJ1-2, with D possibly being TRBD1 (6 bases). Germline V gene data show CDR1 as LGHNA and CDR2 as YNFKEQ. The CDR3 length is 17 residues. The ends were cut back, 0 bases at V and 3 bases at J, with 17 bases in the middle. CDR3 nucleotide sequence: TGTGCCAGCAGCCAAGATTGGTCCACAGGGTCTCACTATGGCTACACCTTC. This codes for CASSQDWSTGSHYGYTF.

This clone showed up just once. The V gene is TRBV2, the J gene TRBJ2-1; D possibly corresponds to TRBD1 (6 bases). From germline, CDR1 is SNHLY and CDR2 FYNNEI. The CDR3 is made up of 14 amino acids. The germline V and J ends were trimmed by 5 bases and 8 bases, with 16 bases remaining between them. This chain's CDR3 is CASSRLAGVDEQFF. The CDR3 DNA sequence: TGTGCCAGCAGTCGCCTGGCAGGGGTCGATGAGCAGTTCTTC.

The gene calls are TRBV7-2 and TRBJ1-4; D is possibly TRBD1 (6 bases). V was shortened by 2 bases and J by 7 bases, with 11 bases between the two germline ends. Germline V CDR1 and CDR2: SGHTA, FQGNSA. The CDR3 totals 14 residues. The CDR3 nucleotides are TGTGCCAGCAGCTTATTCCTGGACAGTGAAAAACTGTTTTTT. It codes for CASSLFLDSEKLFF.

The gene calls are TRBV18 and TRBJ1-5, with D unclear. V was trimmed by 3 bases and J by 4 bases, leaving 7 bases between them. The length of the CDR3 is 13 residues. Germline CDR1 is KGHSH and CDR2 is LQKENI. CDR3 amino acids: CASSPHLNQPQHF. CDR3 bases: TGTGCCAGCTCACCTCACTTAAATCAGCCCCAGCATTTT.

This chain joins TRBV19 and TRBJ1-2; D unresolved. V was trimmed by 3 bases and J by 1 base, leaving 9 bases between them. The CDR3 is 14 amino acids. The germline gives CDR1 LNHDA, CDR2 SQIVND (reference sequence). CDR3 protein: CASSILQLNYGYTF. The CDR3 DNA reads TGTGCCAGTAGTATCCTCCAACTTAACTATGGCTACACCTTC.

V is TRBV7-9 and J is TRBJ1-1; TRBD1 matches at 10 bases. The CDR3 extends over 14 amino acids. V shed 6 bases, J shed 3 bases, and the junction held 4 bases outside the gene matches. Germline V CDR1 and CDR2: SEHNR, FQNEAQ (reference sequence). The CDR3 coding sequence is TGTGCCAGCAGATCCGGGACAGGGGACACTGAAGCTTTCTTT. It encodes CASRSGTGDTEAFF.

The chain recombines TRBV25-1 with TRBJ2-3; TRBD2 matches at 7 bases. Trimming at V came to 3 bases and at J to 0 bases, leaving 3 bases not matched to a gene. The CDR3 length is 15 residues. The V gene's germline CDR1 is MGHDK and CDR2 SYGVNS. This chain's CDR3 is CASSDEAGSTDTQYF. The DNA of the CDR3 is TGTGCCAGCAGTGACGAAGCGGGAAGCACAGATACGCAGTATTTT. Combining the CDR3 with reference TRBV25-1 and TRBJ2-3 gives the whole variable domain EADIYQTPRYLVIGTGKKITLECSQTMGHDKMYWYQQDPGMELHLIHYSYGVNSTEKGDLSSESTVSRIRTEHFPLTLESARPSHTSQYLCASSDEAGSTDTQYFGPGTRLTVL.